This record looks at one T cell receptor beta chain sequence and its context. This CDR3 is 15 amino acids long. The germline CDR1 and CDR2 sequences are SGHTA and FQGNSA. The ends were cut back, 1 base at V and 4 bases at J, with 14 bases in the middle. Here immunoSEQ multiplex PCR was the method, and the copy in TCRdb shows in-frame clones only, minus some. The data show about 98,000 clones, approximately 80% seen once. This sample was taken from a study of control samples from healthy donors and cancer patients. This TCR came from a woman aged 25 to 45 in good health. Sequencing input: blood. This chain uses TRBV7-2 with TRBJ2-7; the D is unclear. CDR3 sequence (DNA): TGTGCCAGCAGCTTAGTTGGGGTACAACTTTACGAGCAGTACTTC. It translates to CASSLVGVQLYEQYF.